Below, one T cell receptor (beta chain) is given with its context. The antigen remains undetermined. Produced via immunoSEQ multiplex PCR; TCRdb's table is partial and in-frame only. The sample has under 95,000 clones; about 90% are singletons. Germline V CDR1 and CDR2: SGHNT, YYREEE (reference sequence). The trim removed 4 bases at V and 4 bases at J, leaving 4 bases unmatched. The CDR3 loop spans 13 amino acids. The sample comes from a study of T cell responses to AZD1222 COVID-19 vaccine. Study summary: Analysis merged second doses at about 4 or about 12 weeks.

General study results and limits: Vaccine-associated CD4 TCRs ranged over spike, dominating at 160-218 and 743-854. Samples come after the peak T cell response, not at day 14. It should be noted that donors were predominantly white British and more often female, and clonal diversity was possibly underestimated.

The receptor's source is an adult in good health. The material was peripheral blood, obtained on day 0 of AZD1222 vaccination. The chain joins TRBV5-4 to TRBJ2-7; 8 positions agree with TRBD1. The CDR3 region is CASSGTGIYEQYF. The CDR3 DNA reads TGTGCCAGCAGCGGGACAGGAATTTACGAGCAGTACTTC. Using reference TRBV5-4 and TRBJ2-7 for the parts outside the CDR3, the full variable domain is ETGVTQSPTHLIKTRGQQVTLRCSSQSGHNTVSWYQQALGQGPQFIFQYYREEENGRGNFPPRFSGLQFPNYSSELNVNALELDDSALYLCASSGTGIYEQYFGPGTRLTVT.